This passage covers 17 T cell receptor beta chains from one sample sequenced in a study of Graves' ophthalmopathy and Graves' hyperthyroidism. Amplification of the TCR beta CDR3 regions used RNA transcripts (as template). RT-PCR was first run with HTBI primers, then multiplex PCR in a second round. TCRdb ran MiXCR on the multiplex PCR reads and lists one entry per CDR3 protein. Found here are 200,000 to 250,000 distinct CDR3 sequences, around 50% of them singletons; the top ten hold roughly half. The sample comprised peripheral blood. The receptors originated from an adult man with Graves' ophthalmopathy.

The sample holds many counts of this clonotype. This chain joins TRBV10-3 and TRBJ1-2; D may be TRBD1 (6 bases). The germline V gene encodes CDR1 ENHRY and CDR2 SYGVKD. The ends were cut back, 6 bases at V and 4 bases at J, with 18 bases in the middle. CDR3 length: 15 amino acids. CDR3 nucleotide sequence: TGTGCCATCAGCCCTGCGACAGGATCAAGCTATGGCTACACCTTC. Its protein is CAISPATGSSYGYTF.

DNA for the CDR3: TGTGCCAGCAGTTACCGCAAGGCCCAGGTATATGGCTACACCTTC. Translating it yields CASSYRKAQVYGYTF. V gene TRBV6-6 combines with J gene TRBJ1-2; D not resolved. Trimming cost V 2 bases and J 5 bases, with 15 bases left between them. There are 15 residues in the CDR3. Germline assignment: CDR1 MNHNY and CDR2 SVGAGI (reference sequence).

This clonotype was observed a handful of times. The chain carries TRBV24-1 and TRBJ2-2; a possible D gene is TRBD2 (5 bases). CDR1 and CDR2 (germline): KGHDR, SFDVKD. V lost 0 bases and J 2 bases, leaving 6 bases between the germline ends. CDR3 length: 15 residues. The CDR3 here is CATSDLRLNTGELFF. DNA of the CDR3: TGTGCCACCAGTGATTTGAGACTAAACACCGGGGAGCTGTTTTTT.

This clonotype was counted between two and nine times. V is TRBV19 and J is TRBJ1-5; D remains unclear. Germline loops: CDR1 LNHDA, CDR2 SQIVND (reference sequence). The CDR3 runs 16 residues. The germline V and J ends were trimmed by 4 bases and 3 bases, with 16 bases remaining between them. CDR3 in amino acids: CASSTPRKAPNQPQHF. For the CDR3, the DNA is TGTGCCAGTAGTACCCCGAGGAAGGCCCCCAATCAGCCCCAGCATTTT.

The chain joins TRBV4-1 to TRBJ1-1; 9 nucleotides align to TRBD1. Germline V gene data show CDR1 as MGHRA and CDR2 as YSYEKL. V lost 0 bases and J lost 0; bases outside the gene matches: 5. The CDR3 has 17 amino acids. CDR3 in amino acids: CASSQDGGTGMNTEAFF. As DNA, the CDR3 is TGCGCCAGCAGCCAAGATGGGGGGACAGGGATGAACACTGAAGCTTTCTTT.

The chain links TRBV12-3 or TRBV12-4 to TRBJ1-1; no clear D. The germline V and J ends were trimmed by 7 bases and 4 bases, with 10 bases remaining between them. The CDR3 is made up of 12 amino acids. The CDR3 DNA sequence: TGTGCCAGCACCGGCCCAGGCACTGAAGCTTTCTTT. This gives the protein CASTGPGTEAFF.

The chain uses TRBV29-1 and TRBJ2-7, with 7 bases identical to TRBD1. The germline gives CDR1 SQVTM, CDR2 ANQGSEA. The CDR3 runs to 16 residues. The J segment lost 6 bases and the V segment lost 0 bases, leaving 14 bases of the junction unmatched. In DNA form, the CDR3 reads TGCAGCGTTGAAGATCTTAAGAAGGGGGCGAGCCGCGAGCAGTACTTC. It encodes CSVEDLKKGASREQYF.

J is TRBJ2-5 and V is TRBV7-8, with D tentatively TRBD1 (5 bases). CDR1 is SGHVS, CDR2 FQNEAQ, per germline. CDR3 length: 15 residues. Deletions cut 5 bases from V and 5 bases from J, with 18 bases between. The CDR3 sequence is CASSSRQTLEETQYF. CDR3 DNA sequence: TGTGCCAGCAGCAGCCGACAGACCCTAGAGGAGACCCAGTACTTC.

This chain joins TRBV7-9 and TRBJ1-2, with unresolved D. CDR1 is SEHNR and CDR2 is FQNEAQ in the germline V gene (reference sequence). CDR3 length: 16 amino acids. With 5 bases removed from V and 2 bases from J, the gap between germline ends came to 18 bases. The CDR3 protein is CASSPGGVSPNYGYTF. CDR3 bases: TGTGCCAGCAGCCCCGGTGGAGTTAGCCCCAACTATGGCTACACCTTC.

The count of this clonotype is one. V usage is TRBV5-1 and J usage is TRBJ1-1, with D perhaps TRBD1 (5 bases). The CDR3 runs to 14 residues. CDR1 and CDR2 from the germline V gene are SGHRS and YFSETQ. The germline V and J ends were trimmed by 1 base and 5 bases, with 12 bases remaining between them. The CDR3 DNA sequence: TGCGCCAGCAGCTTGACAGGCGTGGAAACTGAAGCTTTCTTT. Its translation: CASSLTGVETEAFF.

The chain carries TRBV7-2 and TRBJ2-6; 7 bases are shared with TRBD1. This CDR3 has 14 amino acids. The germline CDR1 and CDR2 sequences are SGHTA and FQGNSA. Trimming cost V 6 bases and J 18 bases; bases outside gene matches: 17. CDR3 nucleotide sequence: TGTGCCAGCAGTGGAACCGGGACAGTTCGAAAGGGGACTTTC. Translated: CASSGTGTVRKGTF.

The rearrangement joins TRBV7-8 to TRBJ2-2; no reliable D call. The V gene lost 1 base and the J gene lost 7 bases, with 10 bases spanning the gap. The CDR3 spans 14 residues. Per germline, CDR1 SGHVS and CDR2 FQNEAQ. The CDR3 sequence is CASSLERVVGELFF. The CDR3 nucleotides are TGTGCCAGCAGCTTAGAAAGGGTCGTCGGGGAGCTGTTTTTT.

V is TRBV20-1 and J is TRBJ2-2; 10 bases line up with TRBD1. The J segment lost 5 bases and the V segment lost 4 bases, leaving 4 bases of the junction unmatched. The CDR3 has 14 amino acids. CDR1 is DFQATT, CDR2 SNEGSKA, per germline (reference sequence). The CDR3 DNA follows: TGCAGTGCTACCGGGACAGGGGAGACCGGGGAGCTGTTTTTT. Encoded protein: CSATGTGETGELFF.

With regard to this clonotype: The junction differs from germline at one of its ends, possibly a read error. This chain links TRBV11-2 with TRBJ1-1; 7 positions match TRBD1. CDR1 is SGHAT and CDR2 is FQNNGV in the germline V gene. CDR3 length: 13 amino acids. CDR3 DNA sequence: TGTGCCAGCAGCCTCGACAGGGACACTAAAGCTTTCTTT. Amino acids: CASSLDRDTKAFF.

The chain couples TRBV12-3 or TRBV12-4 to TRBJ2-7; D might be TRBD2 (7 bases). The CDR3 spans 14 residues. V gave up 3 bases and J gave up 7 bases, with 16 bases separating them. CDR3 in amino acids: CASSFAGAQGEQYF. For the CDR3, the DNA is TGTGCCAGCAGTTTCGCGGGAGCCCAGGGGGAGCAGTACTTC.

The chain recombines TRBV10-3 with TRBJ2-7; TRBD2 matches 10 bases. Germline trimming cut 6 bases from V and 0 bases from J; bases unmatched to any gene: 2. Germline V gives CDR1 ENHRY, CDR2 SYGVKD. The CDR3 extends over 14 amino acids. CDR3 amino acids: CAISSSGSSYEQYF. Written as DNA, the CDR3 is TGTGCCATCAGCTCTAGCGGGAGCTCCTACGAGCAGTACTTC.

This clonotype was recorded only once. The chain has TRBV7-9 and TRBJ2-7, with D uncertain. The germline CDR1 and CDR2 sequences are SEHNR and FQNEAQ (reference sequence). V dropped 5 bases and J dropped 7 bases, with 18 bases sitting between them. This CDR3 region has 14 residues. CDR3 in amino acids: CASSPSTGGAEQYF. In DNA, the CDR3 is TGTGCCAGCAGCCCATCCACGGGCGGAGCAGAGCAGTACTTC.